These T cell receptor beta chains were read from a single sample in a study of T cells in Graves' hyperthyroidism and ophthalmopathy. TCRdb itself ran the multiplex PCR reads through MiXCR, one entry per CDR3 protein. The sample lists 600,000 to 800,000 distinct CDR3 sequences; roughly a third were seen once. Sequencing input: blood. These receptors all come from a middle-aged woman with Graves' hyperthyroidism. The CDR3 runs from the conserved cysteine through the conserved F or W. D genes are given only for firm matches. Clone size is given for some rows only: seen once, a few or many times, or a class if the clone is expanded.

TRBJ1-5 17 - TRBV10-3 TRBD1 CASTSGTGVNSNQPQHF TGTGCCAGCACCTCCGGGACAGGGGTTAACAGCAATCAGCCCCAGCATTTT
TRBJ2-6 16 many TRBV10-3 - CAIMGSRGAGANVLTF TGTGCCATCATGGGGAGCAGGGGGGCTGGGGCCAACGTCCTGACTTTC
TRBJ1-2 15 - TRBV7-2 TRBD1 CASSLSTGVNYGYTF TGCGCCAGCAGCCTCTCGACAGGGGTTAACTATGGCTACACCTTC
TRBJ2-5 12 - TRBV2 - CASSYLAETQYF TGTGCCAGCAGTTATCTAGCAGAGACCCAGTACTTC
TRBJ2-7 11 many TRBV20-1 - CSARELGEQYF TGCAGTGCTAGGGAGCTTGGCGAGCAGTACTTC
TRBJ2-5 15 many TRBV7-2 TRBD1 CASSFQTGVQETQYF TGTGCCAGCAGCTTTCAGACAGGGGTCCAAGAGACCCAGTACTTC
TRBJ1-2 17 - TRBV5-1 TRBD1 CASSSEGAAGTGTSYTF TGCGCCAGCAGCTCCGAAGGGGCTGCTGGGACAGGGACTAGCTACACCTTC
TRBJ1-1 14 few TRBV19 - CASSKGGSNTEAFF TGTGCCAGTAGTAAGGGAGGGTCCAACACTGAAGCTTTCTTT
TRBJ2-1 14 - TRBV20-1 TRBD2 CSASRGREVDEQFF TGCAGTGCTAGTAGAGGACGGGAGGTTGATGAGCAGTTCTTC
TRBJ1-4 15 - TRBV5-6 - CASSSKQGEREKLFF TGTGCCAGCAGCTCTAAACAGGGAGAGAGGGAAAAACTGTTTTTT
TRBJ1-1 15 few TRBV11-1 - CASSLTRDINTEAFF TGTGCCAGCAGCCTGACCAGGGATATAAACACTGAAGCTTTCTTT
TRBJ2-7 14 - TRBV27 - CASSQELEGSEQYF TGTGCCAGCAGCCAAGAATTGGAGGGATCCGAGCAGTACTTC
TRBJ1-2 15 few TRBV6-1 - CASSEALGRGGGYTF TGTGCCAGCAGTGAAGCGCTCGGACGGGGCGGTGGCTACACCTTC
TRBJ1-1 13 many TRBV6-5 - CASRVAVNTEAFF TGTGCCAGCAGGGTTGCGGTCAACACTGAAGCTTTCTTT
TRBJ2-3 15 - TRBV20-1 TRBD2 CSARAGTSSTDTQYF TGCAGTGCTAGAGCCGGGACTAGCAGCACAGATACGCAGTATTTT
TRBJ1-1 13 many TRBV5-5 - CASSLEQPTEAFF TGTGCCAGCAGCTTGGAGCAGCCTACTGAAGCTTTCTTT
TRBJ2-5 13 few TRBV5-1 TRBD2 CASSQSGIETQYF TGCGCCAGCAGCCAAAGCGGGATAGAGACCCAGTACTTC
TRBJ2-7 14 - TRBV29-1 TRBD2 CSPGTSGGAARQYF TGCAGCCCCGGGACTAGCGGGGGGGCCGCTAGGCAGTACTTC
TRBJ1-5 15 many TRBV7-2 - CASSLLGLSNQPQHF TGTGCCAGCAGTCTCTTAGGATTGTCCAATCAGCCCCAGCATTTT
TRBJ1-1 14 many TRBV6-5 - CASSSPLRNTEAFF TGTGCCAGCAGTTCCCCCCTTAGGAACACTGAAGCTTTCTTT
TRBJ1-1 15 - TRBV7-2 - CASSYSNRENTEAFF TGTGCCAGCAGCTACTCAAACAGGGAGAACACTGAAGCTTTCTTT
TRBJ1-2 13 - TRBV11-2 - CASSSLRFGGYTF TGTGCCAGCAGCTCCCTACGGTTCGGCGGCTACACCTTC
TRBJ2-7 15 - TRBV28 - CASSPRTAGTYEQYF TGTGCCAGCAGTCCCCGGACTGCGGGGACCTACGAGCAGTACTTC
TRBJ1-1 13 - TRBV7-9 - CASSFQGLTEAFF TGTGCCAGCAGCTTCCAAGGGTTGACTGAAGCTTTCTTT
TRBJ2-2 15 once TRBV20-1 - CSAPPREAITGELFF TGCAGTGCCCCACCGAGGGAGGCAATCACCGGGGAGCTGTTTTTT
TRBJ2-6 14 - TRBV29-1 - CSVVGETGANVLTF TGCAGCGTTGTTGGGGAAACTGGGGCCAACGTCCTGACTTTC
TRBJ1-3 17 - TRBV28 - CASSLQAGTSSGNTIYF TGTGCCAGCAGTTTGCAGGCCGGGACCTCCTCTGGAAACACCATATATTTT
TRBJ2-2 12 many TRBV6-5 - CASSYNRVELFF TGTGCCAGCAGTTACAACAGGGTAGAGCTGTTTTTT
TRBJ1-1 12 - TRBV7-9 - CASSFTSTEAFF TGTGCCAGCAGCTTTACCTCGACTGAAGCTTTCTTT
TRBJ2-6 18 many TRBV19 - CASTERAGPPSGANVLTF TGTGCCAGTACCGAAAGAGCCGGACCGCCCTCTGGGGCCAACGTCCTGACTTTC
TRBJ2-7 12 many TRBV20-1 TRBD1 CSASDRGYEQYF TGCAGTGCCTCGGACAGGGGCTACGAGCAGTACTTC
TRBJ2-2 15 - TRBV10-3 - CAISDRAANTGELFF TGTGCCATCAGTGATCGGGCGGCTAACACCGGGGAGCTGTTTTTT
TRBJ1-2 16 few TRBV5-5 - CASSLIPQYRDNGYTF TGTGCCAGCAGCTTGATCCCTCAATACAGGGACAATGGCTACACCTTC
TRBJ2-7 16 - TRBV12-3/TRBV12-4 TRBD2 CASSFPASGRAWEQYF TGTGCCAGCAGTTTCCCGGCTAGCGGGAGGGCCTGGGAGCAGTACTTC
TRBJ2-7 15 - TRBV6-2/TRBV6-3 - CASSRTGQHSGEQYF TGTGCCAGCAGCCGCACGGGCCAGCACTCAGGCGAGCAGTACTTC
TRBJ2-2 14 - TRBV9 TRBD1 CASSARTGAGELFF TGTGCCAGCAGCGCAAGGACAGGGGCCGGGGAGCTGTTTTTT